These 13 T cell receptor beta chains share one sample of origin, sequenced in a study of CD8+ T cells in alopecia areata listed by TCRdb under 2018. The intended sense of this specimen's time point label: roughly 26 weeks on oral tofacitinib. The sample's treatment or condition, from its label and the paper: oral pan-JAK inhibitor, 5-10 mg twice daily. The library was generated by the immunoSEQ multiplex PCR assay. For TCR sequencing, RNA was extracted from every sample and reverse transcribed into cDNA to serve as template. Entries here come from immuneACCESS through TCRdb and include only in-frame sequences with V and J called. Some clones fail to appear in such tables; in the studies checked, an unresolved V gene covers under half of the shortfall, and the cause of the remainder is unknown. The sample table contains over 80,000 clones; only one count was recorded for about 44% of them. Clones ranked in the top ten supply roughly 18% of the sample.

The starting material was CD8+ T cells sorted from blood, obtained at week 24, from a patient treated with tofacitinib. Every receptor here comes from a human donor with alopecia areata.

The rearrangement links TRBV7-6 to TRBJ1-2, with TRBD1 matching over 7 bases. The trim removed 5 bases at V and 4 bases at J, leaving 7 bases unmatched. The CDR3 spans 14 residues. The V gene's germline CDR1 is SGHVS and CDR2 FNYEAQ. CDR3 in amino acids: CASSQGGGIYGYTF. CDR3 nucleotide sequence: TGTGCCAGCAGCCAGGGGGGTGGTATCTATGGCTACACCTTC.

This clone turned up a few times. This chain uses TRBV5-1 with TRBJ2-7, with 7 bases matching TRBD1. Germline loops: CDR1 SGHRS, CDR2 YFSETQ. This CDR3 has 13 amino acids. V trimming: 3 bases; J trimming: 1 base; junction bases outside the gene matches: 1. The CDR3 loop reads CASSWGQSYEQYF. In nucleotides, the CDR3 is TGCGCCAGCAGCTGGGGACAGTCCTACGAGCAGTACTTC.

This clone was detected a few times. The chain combines TRBV10-3 with TRBJ1-2, with D possibly TRBD1 on 5 matching bases. The CDR3 has 12 amino acids. Germline V gene data show CDR1 as ENHRY and CDR2 as SYGVKD. V lost 8 bases to trimming and J lost 6 bases, with 13 bases between them. CDR3 DNA sequence: TGTGCCATCGACACGGGACGGAATGGCTACACCTTC. As protein: CAIDTGRNGYTF.

The chain's CDR3 is CSVVGRGTDTQYF. The CDR3 DNA is TGCAGCGTTGTGGGCAGGGGCACAGATACGCAGTATTTT. This chain connects TRBV29-1 to TRBJ2-3; the D gene is possibly TRBD1 (5 bases). Trimming cost V 4 bases and J 1 base, with 9 bases left between them. This CDR3 contains 13 residues. CDR1 SQVTM and CDR2 ANQGSEA come from the germline V gene.

As to this clone: The junction departs from the called germline gene at one end, perhaps through a read error. The chain employs TRBV7-9 and TRBJ2-1; D is ambiguous. The germline CDR1 and CDR2 sequences are SEHNR and FQNEAQ (reference sequence). The CDR3 runs to 13 residues. CDR3 DNA: TGTGCCAGCACCGAATCCTCCCACAATGAGCAGTTCTTC. This codes for CASTESSHNEQFF.

The genes are TRBV7-9 and TRBJ2-7; no clear D gene. Germline-derived CDR1 and CDR2 are SEHNR and FQNEAQ (reference sequence). V lost 4 bases and J 3 bases, leaving 10 bases between the germline ends. CDR3 length equals 13 residues. The CDR3 bases are TGTGCCAGCAGCTCCGCCGCCCTCTACGAGCAGTACTTC. Translated: CASSSAALYEQYF. Full variable domain (missing parts from reference TRBV7-9 and TRBJ2-7): DTGVSQNPRHKITKRGQNVTFRCDPISEHNRLYWYRQTLGQGPEFLTYFQNEAQLEKSRLLSDRFSAERPKGSFSTLEIQRTEQGDSAMYLCASSSAALYEQYFGPGTRLTVT.

In DNA, the CDR3 is TGCGCCAGCAGCCAAGACAGCGGCTCCTACAATGAGCAGTTCTTC. It encodes CASSQDSGSYNEQFF. V usage is TRBV4-3 and J usage is TRBJ2-1, with D maybe TRBD2 (5 bases). V shed 0 bases and J shed 0 bases, with 6 bases lying between them. Germline lookup yields CDR1 LGHNA and CDR2 YSLEER. This CDR3 has 15 residues.

The genes are TRBV5-4 and TRBJ2-1; 8 positions match TRBD2. CDR1 and CDR2 (germline): SGHNT, YYREEE (reference sequence). The CDR3 contains 15 residues. V lost 4 bases to trimming and J lost 8 bases; unmatched junction nucleotides: 11. CDR3 in amino acids: CASSPAAGGRHEQFF. CDR3 nucleotide sequence: TGTGCCAGCAGCCCTGCCGCGGGAGGCCGACATGAGCAGTTCTTC.

The chain recombines TRBV7-9 with TRBJ2-3; TRBD2 matches at 9 bases. The CDR3 runs to 16 residues. The germline V gene encodes CDR1 SEHNR and CDR2 FQNEAQ (reference sequence). J gave up 0 bases and V 5 bases, and 6 bases lay outside the gene matches. In DNA, the CDR3 is TGTGCCAGCAGCGAAGCGACTAGCGGAAGCACAGATACGCAGTATTTT. Translation gives CASSEATSGSTDTQYF.

This clone was seen only a few times. This chain uses TRBV18 with TRBJ2-7; either TRBD1 or TRBD2 may fit D (5 bases each). CDR1 and CDR2 from the germline V gene are KGHSH and LQKENI. Trimming took 2 bases from V and 2 from J, leaving 10 bases between them. The length of the CDR3 is 14 residues. CDR3: CASSPTGGPYEQYF. The CDR3 nucleotides are TGTGCCAGCTCACCAACAGGAGGCCCCTACGAGCAGTACTTC.

The table lists this clone with a few counts. This chain connects TRBV6-5 to TRBJ1-2; D gene ambiguous. From germline, CDR1 is MNHEY and CDR2 SVGAGI. Trimming shortened V by 5 bases and J by 4 bases, and 5 bases separated the two germline ends. The CDR3 spans 11 residues. This chain's CDR3 is CASSEGYGYTF. The DNA of the CDR3 is TGTGCCAGCAGTGAGGGCTATGGCTACACCTTC.

The chain couples TRBV29-1 to TRBJ2-7; TRBD1 might be the D (5 bases). Germline V gives CDR1 SQVTM, CDR2 ANQGSEA. V shed 2 bases and J shed 3 bases, with 14 bases lying between them. The CDR3 length is 14 residues. The CDR3 region has the DNA TGCAGCGTTGAATTCCTCGGGCAGGGCTACGAGCAGTACTTC. It is translated as CSVEFLGQGYEQYF.

The rearrangement uses TRBV25-1 and TRBJ2-3; 10 bases agree with TRBD2. V lost 2 bases to trimming and J lost 4 bases; unmatched junction nucleotides: 9. Germline V gives CDR1 MGHDK, CDR2 SYGVNS. The CDR3 length is 17 residues. CDR3 residues: CASSEQISGRWADTQYF. The CDR3, as DNA: TGTGCCAGCAGTGAACAAATTAGCGGGAGGTGGGCAGATACGCAGTATTTT.